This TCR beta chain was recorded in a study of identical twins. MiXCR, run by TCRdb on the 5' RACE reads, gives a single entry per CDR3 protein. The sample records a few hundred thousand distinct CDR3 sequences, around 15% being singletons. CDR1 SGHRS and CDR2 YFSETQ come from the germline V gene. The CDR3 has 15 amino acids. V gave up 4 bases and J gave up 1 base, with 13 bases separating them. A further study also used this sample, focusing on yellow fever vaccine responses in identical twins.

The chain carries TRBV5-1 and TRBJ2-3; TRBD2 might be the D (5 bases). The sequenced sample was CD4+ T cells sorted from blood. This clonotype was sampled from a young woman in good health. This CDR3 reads CASSPQSRGTDTQYF. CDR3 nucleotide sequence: TGCGCCAGCAGCCCCCAATCGCGGGGCACAGATACGCAGTATTTT.